Listed here is a single T cell receptor beta chain. Its target is unknown. This entry belongs to a study of T cell responses to AZD1222 COVID-19 vaccine. Study-wide results and limits: Baseline seropositivity occurred in only a handful of AZD1222 recipients. Most donors were white British and more were female, and clonal diversity was possibly underestimated.

Assay used: immunoSEQ multiplex PCR; TCRdb lists only in-frame clones, some missing. The repertoire holds roughly 140,000 clones, about 90% seen once, with roughly 5.5% in the top ten. The CDR3 contains 15 residues. V lost 2 bases to trimming and J lost 0 bases, with 8 bases between them. Germline V gene data show CDR1 as MNHEY and CDR2 as SVGEGT. The source was peripheral blood, collected on day 0 of AZD1222 vaccination. This chain uses TRBV6-2 or TRBV6-3 with TRBJ2-1, with D unresolved. This sequence was found in an adult in good health. The CDR3 region is CASSYGPSSYNEQFF. As DNA, the CDR3 is TGTGCCAGCAGTTACGGGCCCAGCTCCTACAATGAGCAGTTCTTC.